These T cell receptor beta chains were read from a single sample in a study of T-cell memory formation after mild COVID-19. TCRdb redid the calling of the 5' RACE reads with MiXCR, one entry per CDR3 protein. The sample holds fewer than 700,000 distinct CDR3 sequences, roughly 17% seen once. Sequenced material: PBMCs or a T cell subset sorted from them (not recorded which). The origin of the receptors is an adult woman who had mild COVID-19 (a few samples of this study predate the infection). Cell type and time point are not known. CDR3s leave out the opening cysteine and the closing phenylalanine or tryptophan. The order of the fields is J gene, V gene, CDR3 protein.

>TRBJ2-7|TRBV11-3
ASSRLATTYEQY
>TRBJ2-7|TRBV6-5
ASSGLYEQY
>TRBJ2-2|TRBV24-1
ATSDFEPGELF
>TRBJ2-7|TRBV2
ASSRGRNGYEQY
>TRBJ2-1|TRBV6-2/TRBV6-3
ASSRPLAFNEQF
>TRBJ1-5|TRBV6-6
ASHRDSNQPQH
>TRBJ2-7|TRBV6-2/TRBV6-3
ASSQKAEGSYYEQY
>TRBJ2-1|TRBV6-2/TRBV6-3
ASSYSIRDNEQF
>TRBJ2-1|TRBV5-1
ASTPSGRTYNEQF
>TRBJ2-1|TRBV5-1
ASSLRHYNEQF
>TRBJ2-5|TRBV20-1
SARVSRAGNQETQY
>TRBJ2-3|TRBV4-2
ASSQVLAEGSTDTQY
>TRBJ2-3|TRBV7-2
ASSLSGSVWDTQY
>TRBJ2-3|TRBV29-1
SGKGSRGGHNADTQY
>TRBJ1-5|TRBV30
AWSGGTVRLPQH
>TRBJ1-1|TRBV19
ASSVGGPASNTEAF